This TCR beta chain is from a study of neurological immune-mediated disorders (dated by TCRdb to the late 2010s). About the study as a whole: Of the roughly 34 multiple sclerosis patients, around 30 had relapsing-remitting MS and 3 had secondary progressive MS. The 90 to 110 TCR-beta libraries covered PBMC samples along with longitudinal samples, technical triplicates, and paired sorted CD4+ and CD8+ T-cell subsets. The cohort comprised some 71 subjects: around 15 HAM/TSP patients, some 34 multiple sclerosis patients and around 20 healthy controls. Using UMI-based sequencing, the study compared peripheral blood TCR-beta repertoires from patients with HTLV-I-associated myelopathy (HAM/TSP), patients with multiple sclerosis, and healthy controls. The study at large found these results: No identical CDR3 amino acid sequences were shared among expanded clones across subjects, suggesting private TCR-beta repertoires in all groups. Repertoires from 18 of 34 MS patients were grouped by phylogenetic analysis into a cluster of related CDR3 sequences, suggesting a possible repertoire-level signature. The highest TCR clonal expansion was observed in HAM/TSP patients, whereas the lowest was observed in MS patients, even when compared with healthy controls. No association of the MS cluster with clinical or MRI features was observed, and the need for larger cohorts was stated by the authors.

Many counts were recorded for this clonotype. The target of this receptor is not known. No quality values exist for individual bases; no much larger clone is one base distant. cDNA was synthesized by template-switch 5'RACE using a primer with a 10-nucleotide random unique molecular identifier that tagged each TCR transcript. Every sequencing run covered 15-18 subjects and yielded more than 160 million TCR-beta sequences. Total RNA was extracted with the RNeasy kit. Using the KAPA Real-time Library Amplification kit, TCR-beta VDJ regions were amplified with primers for the TCR constant region and the 5'RACE anchor. Sample indexes and Illumina adaptors were added in a first PCR, after which library yield was increased in a second PCR. After Ampure bead purification, the TCR product of roughly 650 bp was size-selected on a 2% E-gel SizeSelection system. Before pooling, libraries had their quality checked on a Bioanalyzer, their concentration measured with Qubit, and their quantity determined with the Kapa Library Quantification kit. Libraries were sequenced paired-end 2 x 150 bp on an Illumina HiSeq 2500. To increase sequence diversity, roughly 24-30% phiX was spiked into each library pool. On the study's bioinformatics: The UMI-based MiGEC pipeline processed quality-filtered reads and removed over 80% of raw TCR sequences during error correction. IMGT germline references were used for alignment of VDJ genes, and clonotypes were defined by a unique CDR3 amino acid sequence together with V-J genes. Clonal expansion, Shannon diversity and CDR3 relatedness (CalcPairwiseDistances, ClusterSamples) were evaluated with VDJtools, and phylogenetic trees were built with CLCbio workbench. Clones with at least 8 unique UMIs were defined as expanded, with this threshold being based on coefficient-of-variation modelling across technical triplicates. In-frame beta chains were kept once TCRdb had trimmed the public reads at Q25 with fastp and called clones with MiXCR. Each CDR3 protein gets just one entry, which takes the most common genes and DNA from the rows behind it. The V and J calls were not made by the authors but by TCRdb's processing. Recorded for this sample are over 55,000 distinct CDR3 sequences; around 2.3% of them occurred a single time. The ten largest clones add up to around 3% of the sample.

CDR1 and CDR2, looked up from the germline V gene, are MNHEY and SVGAGI. CDR3 length: 11 amino acids, cysteine to phenylalanine. Only CDR3 DNA remains: 33 bases, in frame from the first base. Deletion took 5 bases off V and 11 bases off J, with a span of 9 bases between the germline ends. Unsorted PBMC libraries were generated from 2 million PBMCs stored in RNAlater at -80 °C until RNA extraction. The multiple sclerosis patients were enrolled in a US clinical protocol that used magnetic resonance imaging to evaluate disease progression. Peripheral blood was subjected to Ficoll-Hypaque density gradient centrifugation to isolate PBMCs, which were then cryopreserved in liquid nitrogen.

Here the chain combines TRBV6-5 and TRBJ1-4; no confident D gene assignment can be made. Sequencing input: PBMCs. The receptor's source is a man aged 45-65 years with multiple sclerosis. CDR3 reads: CASSHGSKLFF. The sequenced DNA is TGTGCCAGCAGTCACGGTTCGAAACTGTTTTTT.